These 3 T cell receptor beta chains share one sample of origin, sequenced in a study of blood T cell repertoires in COVID-19. Assay used: immunoSEQ multiplex PCR; TCRdb lists only in-frame clones, some missing. The sample has over 150,000 clones, approximately 90% seen once. The sample comprised peripheral blood. These receptors were taken from a man between 45 and 60 years old who had recovered from COVID-19.

The J gene is TRBJ2-4, the V gene TRBV27; maybe TRBD2 (6 bases). There are 16 residues in the CDR3. Trimming left V 2 bases short and J 0 bases short, with 11 bases between. Germline V gene data show CDR1 as MNHEY and CDR2 as SMNVEV (reference sequence). CDR3 DNA: TGTGCCAGCAGTTTAAGGCGGGGACTAGCCAAAAACATTCAGTACTTC. Its translation is CASSLRRGLAKNIQYF.

V is TRBV30 and J is TRBJ1-1, with D perhaps TRBD1 (5 bases). The V end was cut by 0 bases, the J end by 0 bases, with 14 bases between. Germline V lookup: CDR1 GTSNPN, CDR2 SVGIG (reference sequence). The CDR3 has 16 amino acids. The CDR3 DNA sequence: TGTGCCTGGAGTGTACTCGGGGGGGGGATGAACACTGAAGCTTTCTTT. Encoded protein: CAWSVLGGGMNTEAFF.

The chain recombines TRBV5-1 with TRBJ2-3; D is unresolved. Germline V CDR1 and CDR2: SGHRS, YFSETQ. This CDR3 has 13 residues. Trimming cost V 0 bases and J 2 bases, with 4 bases left between them. Here the CDR3 DNA reads TGCGCCAGCAGCTTGGACAACACAGATACGCAGTATTTT. Amino acids: CASSLDNTDTQYF.